This TCR beta chain was obtained from a study of immune characterization of retroperitoneal liposarcoma. V lost 1 base and J lost 11; bases outside the gene matches: 11. The length of the CDR3 is 15 residues. In TCRdb, the PCR reads were re-called with MiXCR into one record per CDR3 protein. This sample has 9,000 to 13,000 distinct CDR3 sequences, with around 30% found just once. The chain links TRBV12-3 or TRBV12-4 to TRBJ2-5; 9 bases match TRBD2. Sequencing used tumor tissue. The TCR sequence derives from a male donor with retroperitoneal liposarcoma. The CDR3 loop is CASSLVAGGLNEQYF. The CDR3 nucleotides read TGTGCCAGCAGTTTAGTCGCGGGAGGGCTGAATGAGCAGTACTTC.